Shown below are 20 T cell receptor beta chains from a single sample sequenced in a study of T-cell reconstitution after alpha-beta-depleted transplantation in children. The TCRbeta library was prepared with unique molecular identifiers. TCRdb re-derived calls from the PCR reads in MiXCR, one entry per CDR3 protein. The profile shows approximately 500,000 distinct CDR3 sequences, roughly a tenth of them singletons. Sequenced material: PBMCs, taken before TCRalphabeta/CD19-depleted stem cell transplant. Every receptor here comes from a child younger than 10 with inherited bone marrow failure, due to receive a stem cell transplant.

This clonotype was observed a single time. This may be a read error, as it is one base from a much larger clone. The V and J genes are TRBV5-6 and TRBJ2-5; 9 bases line up with TRBD1. There are 15 residues in the CDR3. Germline CDR1 reads SGHDT; CDR2 reads YYEEEE. This CDR3 reads CANSLPDRGAETQYF. CDR3 DNA sequence: TGTGCCAACAGCTTACCTGACAGGGGGGCAGAGACCCAGTACTTC.

This clonotype has ten or more counts. This chain connects TRBV4-3 to TRBJ2-7; 7 bases map to TRBD2. This CDR3 is built from 14 residues. Unmatched junction bases numbered 5, after V lost 3 bases and J lost 3 bases. Germline CDR1 is LGHNA and CDR2 is YSLEER. In DNA, the CDR3 is TGCGCCAGCAGCCAGCGGGAGCTCGGCTACGAGCAGTACTTC. Protein sequence: CASSQRELGYEQYF.

This clonotype appeared many times. V usage is TRBV27 and J usage is TRBJ2-7; 9 bases agree with TRBD1. Germline V gene data show CDR1 as MNHEY and CDR2 as SMNVEV (reference sequence). The CDR3 is 15 amino acids. The V and J ends lost 3 bases and 7 bases, in that order; junction bases with no gene match: 10. CDR3 sequence (DNA): TGTGCCAGCAGTTTCCCCGGGACAGGGTTGGGGGAGCAGTACTTC. As protein: CASSFPGTGLGEQYF.

Ten or more counts support this clonotype. The rearrangement uses TRBV12-3 or TRBV12-4 and TRBJ1-1; tentatively, D is TRBD1 (6 bases). The CDR3 loop spans 11 amino acids. V was clipped by 6 bases and J by 6 bases, with 8 bases between them. The CDR3, as DNA: TGTGCCAGCAGGGGGGCCCCTGAAGCTTTCTTT. Translated, it gives CASRGAPEAFF.

This clonotype was detected many times. The chain recombines TRBV12-3 or TRBV12-4 with TRBJ1-3, with D possibly TRBD1 on 6 matching bases. V was clipped by 6 bases and J by 2 bases, with 11 bases between them. The CDR3 sequence is 14 residues long. The DNA of the CDR3 is TGTGCCAGCAGCCAAACAGGGCCTGGAAACACCATATATTTT. Translated, it gives CASSQTGPGNTIYF.

This clonotype was found many times. This sequence joins TRBV20-1 and TRBJ2-1; D remains ambiguous. The germline CDR1 and CDR2 sequences are DFQATT and SNEGSKA (reference sequence). The V end was cut by 4 bases, the J end by 2 bases, with 12 bases between. The CDR3 sequence is 14 residues long. CDR3 bases: TGCAGTGCTACGTGGGTTCCCCCCTACAATGAGCAGTTCTTC. Amino acids: CSATWVPPYNEQFF.

This clonotype showed up many times. CDR3 nucleotide sequence: TGTGCCAGCAGCTTAGTAGTAGAGCCCTACGAGCAGTACTTC. It translates to CASSLVVEPYEQYF. The chain links TRBV7-2 to TRBJ2-7; no firm D call. Germline-derived CDR1 and CDR2 are SGHTA and FQGNSA. Trimming removed 1 base at V and 2 bases at J, with 9 bases between. CDR3 length equals 14 residues.

There are a few counts of this clonotype. The rearrangement uses TRBV27 and TRBJ2-7; D is uncertain. Per the germline V gene, CDR1 is MNHEY and CDR2 is SMNVEV (reference sequence). The V end was cut by 3 bases, the J end by 3 bases, with 12 bases between. The CDR3 runs to 14 residues. This CDR3 reads CASSFYPEDYEQYF. For the CDR3, the DNA is TGTGCCAGCAGTTTTTACCCAGAGGACTACGAGCAGTACTTC.

This clonotype has ten or more counts. This rearrangement joins TRBV12-3 or TRBV12-4 to TRBJ1-1; no definite D call. The length of the CDR3 is 13 residues. The V and J ends lost 7 bases and 5 bases respectively, with 14 bases between them. The CDR3 here is CASTAFIWTEAFF. CDR3 bases: TGTGCCAGCACAGCGTTCATATGGACTGAAGCTTTCTTT.

This clonotype turned up a few times. The chain is built from TRBV19 and TRBJ1-5; D is perhaps TRBD1 (6 bases). Germline V gene data show CDR1 as LNHDA and CDR2 as SQIVND (reference sequence). This CDR3 is 15 amino acids long. Deletions cut 4 bases from V and 9 bases from J, with 19 bases between. CDR3 in DNA: TGTGCCAGTAGTAAGGGGGACACCCAAGCACGGCCCCAGCATTTT. Translation: CASSKGDTQARPQHF. Complete variable domain (other parts from reference TRBV19 and TRBJ1-5): DGGITQSPKYLFRKEGQNVTLSCEQNLNHDAMYWYRQDPGQGLRLIYYSQIVNDFQKGDIAEGYSVSREKKESFPLTVTSAQKNPTAFYLCASSKGDTQARPQHFGDGTRLSIL.

CDR3 sequence reads: CSADVVEGPREQYF. CDR3 DNA: TGCAGTGCCGACGTTGTAGAGGGTCCTAGGGAGCAGTACTTC. The V and J genes are TRBV20-1 and TRBJ2-7, with D possibly matching TRBD2 (5 bases). Germline V gene data show CDR1 as DFQATT and CDR2 as SNEGSKA (reference sequence). The CDR3 has 14 amino acids. Trimming left V 6 bases short and J 7 bases short, with 22 bases between.

The chain is built from TRBV3-1 and TRBJ1-1; a weak D match, TRBD1 (5 bases). The ends were cut back, 5 bases at V and 0 bases at J, with 13 bases in the middle. CDR3 length equals 15 residues. CDR1 and CDR2 from the germline V gene are LGHDT and YNNKEL (reference sequence). This chain's CDR3 is CASSFGAGLNTEAFF. The CDR3 coding sequence is TGTGCCAGCAGCTTCGGGGCAGGGCTGAACACTGAAGCTTTCTTT.

This clonotype has only a few counts. This rearrangement joins TRBV15 to TRBJ2-1; TRBD1 might be the D (7 bases). Germline CDR1 LNHNV, CDR2 YYDKDF (reference sequence). The germline V and J ends were trimmed by 2 bases and 5 bases, with 19 bases remaining between them. The CDR3 contains 17 residues. The CDR3 region has the DNA TGTGCCACCAGCAGATCCTCAGGGGGGAGGATGGACAATGAGCAGTTCTTC. Amino acid sequence: CATSRSSGGRMDNEQFF.

The chain is built from TRBV27 and TRBJ2-7; D ambiguous. Trimming cost V 5 bases and J 0 bases, with 11 bases left between them. The germline V gene encodes CDR1 MNHEY and CDR2 SMNVEV (reference sequence). This CDR3 comprises 14 residues. The CDR3 region is CASSVRVSSYEQYF. The CDR3 region has the DNA TGTGCCAGCAGTGTAAGAGTCTCCTCCTACGAGCAGTACTTC.

At least ten counts were recorded for this clonotype. The V and J genes are TRBV12-3 or TRBV12-4 and TRBJ2-7; no clear D gene. CDR3 length: 13 amino acids. V was trimmed by 1 base and J by 3 bases, leaving 7 bases between them. The CDR3 region is CASSLGTHYEQYF. In DNA form, the CDR3 reads TGTGCCAGCAGTTTAGGGACCCACTACGAGCAGTACTTC.

Regarding this clonotype: This clone may be a read error of a much larger clone one base away. This chain joins TRBV7-9 and TRBJ2-3, with 14 bases lining up with TRBD2. The germline V gene encodes CDR1 SEHNR and CDR2 FQNEAQ (reference sequence). This CDR3 has 17 amino acids. V gave up 0 bases and J gave up 2 bases; unmatched junction bases: 1. The CDR3 is CASSLATSGRATDTQYF. CDR3 nucleotide sequence: TGTGCCAGCAGCTTAGCGACTAGCGGGAGGGCCACAGATACGCAGTATTTT. The whole variable domain, remainder taken from reference TRBV7-9 and TRBJ2-3, is DTGVSQNPRHKITKRGQNVTFRCDPISEHNRLYWYRQTLGQGPEFLTYFQNEAQLEKSRLLSDRFSAERPKGSFSTLEIQRTEQGDSAMYLCASSLATSGRATDTQYFGPGTRLTVL.

The V and J genes are TRBV20-1 and TRBJ2-3; 12 nucleotides match TRBD2. The CDR3 runs to 15 residues. V lost 4 bases, J lost 4 bases, and 6 bases stayed unmatched. Germline V gene data show CDR1 as DFQATT and CDR2 as SNEGSKA (reference sequence). CDR3 in amino acids: CSATSSGRAADTQYF. The CDR3 nucleotides read TGCAGTGCTACCTCTAGCGGGAGGGCCGCAGATACGCAGTATTTT.

Turning to this clonotype: Sequence at one end of the junction differs from germline and may be a read error. This chain links TRBV6-4 with TRBJ2-7; either TRBD1 or TRBD2 may supply D (5 bases each). The CDR3 is 18 amino acids. Germline CDR1 MRHNA, CDR2 SNTAGT. The CDR3 DNA reads as TGTACCAGCTGTTTCGGGCCCAGAACGGCAGGGACGAACTACGAGCAGTACTTC. Translating it yields CTSCFGPRTAGTNYEQYF.

This clonotype was found many times. The gene calls are TRBV12-3 or TRBV12-4 and TRBJ2-5; 8 positions match TRBD1. The CDR3 length is 14 residues. V shed 6 bases, J shed 4 bases, and the junction held 7 bases outside the gene matches. The CDR3 DNA follows: TGTGCCAGCAGCCTCCGGGACAGGTTAGAGACCCAGTACTTC. Its translation: CASSLRDRLETQYF.

This clonotype was recorded many times. V usage is TRBV27 and J usage is TRBJ1-1, with 7 bases identical to TRBD1. Germline trimming cut 6 bases from V and 0 bases from J; bases unmatched to any gene: 4. The CDR3 runs 14 residues. CDR1 is MNHEY and CDR2 is SMNVEV in the germline V gene (reference sequence). In DNA, the CDR3 is TGTGCCAGCAGCCGGGGGACAGTGAACACTGAAGCTTTCTTT. Translated, it gives CASSRGTVNTEAFF.